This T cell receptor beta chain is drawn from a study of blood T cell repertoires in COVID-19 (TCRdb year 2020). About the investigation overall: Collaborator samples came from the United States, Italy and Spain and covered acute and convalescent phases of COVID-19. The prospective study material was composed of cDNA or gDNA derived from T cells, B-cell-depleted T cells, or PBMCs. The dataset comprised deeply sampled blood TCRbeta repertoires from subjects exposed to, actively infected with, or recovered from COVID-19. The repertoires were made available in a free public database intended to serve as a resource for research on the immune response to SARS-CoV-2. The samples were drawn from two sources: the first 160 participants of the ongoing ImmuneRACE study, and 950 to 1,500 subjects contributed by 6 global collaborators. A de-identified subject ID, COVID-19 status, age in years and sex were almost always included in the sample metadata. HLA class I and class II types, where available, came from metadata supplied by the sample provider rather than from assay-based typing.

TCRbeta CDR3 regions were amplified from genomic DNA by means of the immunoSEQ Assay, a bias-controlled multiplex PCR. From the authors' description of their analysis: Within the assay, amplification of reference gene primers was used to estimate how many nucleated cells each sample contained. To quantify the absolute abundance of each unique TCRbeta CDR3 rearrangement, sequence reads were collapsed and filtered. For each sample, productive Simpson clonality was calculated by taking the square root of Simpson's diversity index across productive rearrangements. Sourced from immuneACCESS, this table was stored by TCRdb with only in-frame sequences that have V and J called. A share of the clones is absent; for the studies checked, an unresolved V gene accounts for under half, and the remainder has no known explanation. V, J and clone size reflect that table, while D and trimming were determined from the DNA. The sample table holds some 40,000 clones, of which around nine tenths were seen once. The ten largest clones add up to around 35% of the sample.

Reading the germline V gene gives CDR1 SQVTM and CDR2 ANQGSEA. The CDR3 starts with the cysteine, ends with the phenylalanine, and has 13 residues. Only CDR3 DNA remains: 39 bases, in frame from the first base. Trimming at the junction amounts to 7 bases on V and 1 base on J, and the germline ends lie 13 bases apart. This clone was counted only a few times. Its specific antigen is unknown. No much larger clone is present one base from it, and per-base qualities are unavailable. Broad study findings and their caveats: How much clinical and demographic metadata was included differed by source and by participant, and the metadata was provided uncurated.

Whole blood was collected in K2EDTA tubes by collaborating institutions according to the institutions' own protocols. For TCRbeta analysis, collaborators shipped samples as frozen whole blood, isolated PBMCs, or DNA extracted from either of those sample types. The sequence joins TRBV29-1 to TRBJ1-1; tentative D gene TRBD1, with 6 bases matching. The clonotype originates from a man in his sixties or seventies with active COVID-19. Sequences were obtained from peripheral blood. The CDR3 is CSGWRTANTEAFF. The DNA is TGCAGCGGCTGGCGGACAGCGAACACTGAAGCTTTCTTT.